This T cell receptor beta chain was recorded in a study of memory CD8 T cells in hepatitis C reinfection. Whole-study context: Pre-reinfection samples were taken 55 to 20 weeks before detection.

This sample's time point: pre-reinfection, 55 to 20 weeks before reinfection detection. TCR sequencing was done directly ex vivo on sorted cells, without expansion in vitro. TCRdb's copy holds only in-frame clones and misses some; the assay was immunoSEQ multiplex PCR. The sample has approximately 52,000 clones; roughly 90% are singletons. The receptor was isolated from a young man with hepatitis C virus infection. Sequencing was performed on naive CD8+ T cells sorted from blood.

The DNA for the CDR3 is TGCGCCAGCAGTAGAGCACCGGGACTACAAAGGTCCTACAATGAGCAGTTCTTC. This translates into CASSRAPGLQRSYNEQFF. This chain uses TRBV4-1 with TRBJ2-1; TRBD2 aligns across 7 bases. CDR1 MGHRA and CDR2 YSYEKL come from the germline V gene. This CDR3 has 18 residues. The V gene end was trimmed by 6 bases and the J gene end by 1 base; junction bases not matched to a gene: 15.